One TCR beta chain is described in this entry. Antigen specificity is unknown. This sample stems from a study of cytomegalovirus exposure and HLA in healthy donors. On the study more broadly: In an earlier analysis, approximately 120 million unique TCR beta sequences were found from some 200 million T cells.

General study findings and limits: It has been reported that TCR beta sequences accurately predicted the HLA-A and HLA-B alleles of most subjects. What a later analysis reportedly showed was that an Asian-associated ancestry cluster had fewer N-insertions than the approximately 670-donor mean.

The PCR had 60 Vbeta and 13 Jbeta primers. Clones were sequenced by immunoSEQ multiplex PCR, and TCRdb holds only the in-frame ones, with some missing. This table has around 220,000 clones, 75% to 85% appearing once. The specimen was PBMCs. The clonotype comes from a girl aged 10 to 17 in good health and CMV-seronegative.

CDR3 sequence: CASSQTGQGGTEKLFF. The CDR3 nucleotides read TGCGCCAGCAGCCAAACGGGACAGGGTGGAACTGAAAAACTGTTTTTT. The chain joins TRBV4-3 to TRBJ1-4; 9 bases are a match to TRBD1. Germline V gene sequence: CDR1 LGHNA, CDR2 YSLEER. Trimming took 2 bases from V and 7 from J; bases not matched to a gene: 8. The CDR3 length is 16 residues.